This T cell receptor (beta chain) was profiled in a study of response to subunit inactivated influenza vaccine. Study outcomes and limitations: Each seasonal influenza vaccination recruits few new T cells, the authors suggested.

Germline V gene lookup returns CDR1 MGHRA and CDR2 YSYEKL. V lost 2 bases and J lost 3, with 14 bases in between. The CDR3 is made up of 16 amino acids. Worth noting for this clonotype: Antigen unknown.

From the RT-PCR reads, TCRdb called clonotypes with MiXCR, one entry per CDR3 protein. The sample shows 500,000 to 550,000 distinct CDR3 sequences, about 8% of them seen only once. Material: PBMCs from blood, obtained less than 30 months after vaccination. The clonotype originates from a man in his fifties or sixties who received an inactivated influenza vaccine. The V call is TRBV4-1, the J call TRBJ2-1, with a possible D match to TRBD1 (6 bases). The CDR3 DNA reads TGCGCCAGCAGCCAAATACCGGGACAAATCTACAATGAGCAGTTCTTC. Its protein product is CASSQIPGQIYNEQFF.